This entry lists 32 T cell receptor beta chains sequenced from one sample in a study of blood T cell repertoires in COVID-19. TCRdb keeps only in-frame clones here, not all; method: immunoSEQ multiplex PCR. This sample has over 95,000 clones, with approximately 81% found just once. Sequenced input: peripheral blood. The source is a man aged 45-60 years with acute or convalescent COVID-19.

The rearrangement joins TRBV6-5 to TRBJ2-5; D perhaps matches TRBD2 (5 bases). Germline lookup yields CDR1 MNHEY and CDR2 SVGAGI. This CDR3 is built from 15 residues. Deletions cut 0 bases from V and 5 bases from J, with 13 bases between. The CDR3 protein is CASSYSRISGETQYF. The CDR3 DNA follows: TGTGCCAGCAGTTACTCGAGGATCTCGGGGGAGACCCAGTACTTC.

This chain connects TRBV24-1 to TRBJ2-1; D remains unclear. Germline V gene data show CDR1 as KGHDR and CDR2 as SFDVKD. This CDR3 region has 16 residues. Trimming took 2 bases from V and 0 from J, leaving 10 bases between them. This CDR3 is CATSDSRRSSYNEQFF. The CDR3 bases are TGTGCCACCAGTGATTCTCGGAGAAGCTCCTACAATGAGCAGTTCTTC.

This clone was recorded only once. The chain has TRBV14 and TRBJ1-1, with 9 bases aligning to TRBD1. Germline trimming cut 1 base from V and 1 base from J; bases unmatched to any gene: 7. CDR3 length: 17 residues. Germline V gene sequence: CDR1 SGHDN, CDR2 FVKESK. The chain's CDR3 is CASSQVWGTGKNTEAFF. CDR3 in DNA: TGTGCCAGCAGCCAAGTGTGGGGGACAGGGAAGAACACTGAAGCTTTCTTT.

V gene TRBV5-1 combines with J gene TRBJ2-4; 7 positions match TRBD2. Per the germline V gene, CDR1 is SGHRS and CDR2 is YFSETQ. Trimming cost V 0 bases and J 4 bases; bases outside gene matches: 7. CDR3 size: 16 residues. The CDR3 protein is CASSLEGLGGKNIQYF. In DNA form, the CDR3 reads TGCGCCAGCAGCTTGGAGGGCCTGGGAGGGAAAAACATTCAGTACTTC.

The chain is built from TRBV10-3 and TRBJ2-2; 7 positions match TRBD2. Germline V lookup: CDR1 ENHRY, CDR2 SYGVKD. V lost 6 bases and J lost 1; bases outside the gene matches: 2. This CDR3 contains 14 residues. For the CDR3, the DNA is TGTGCCATCAGGAGGGAGGGGAACACCGGGGAGCTGTTTTTT. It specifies CAIRREGNTGELFF.

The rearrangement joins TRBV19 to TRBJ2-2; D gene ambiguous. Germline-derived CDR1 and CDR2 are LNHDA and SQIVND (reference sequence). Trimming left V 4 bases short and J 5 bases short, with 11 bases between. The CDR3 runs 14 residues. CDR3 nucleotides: TGTGCCAGTAGTACTCCCGGGTTGACCGGGGAGCTGTTTTTT. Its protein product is CASSTPGLTGELFF.

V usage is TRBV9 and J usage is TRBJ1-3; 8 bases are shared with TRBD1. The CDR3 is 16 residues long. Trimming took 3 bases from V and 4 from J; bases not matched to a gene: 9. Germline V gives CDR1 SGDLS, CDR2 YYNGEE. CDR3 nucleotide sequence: TGTGCCAGCAGCGCATATCAGGGGGCTACCGGAAACACCATATATTTT. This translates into CASSAYQGATGNTIYF.

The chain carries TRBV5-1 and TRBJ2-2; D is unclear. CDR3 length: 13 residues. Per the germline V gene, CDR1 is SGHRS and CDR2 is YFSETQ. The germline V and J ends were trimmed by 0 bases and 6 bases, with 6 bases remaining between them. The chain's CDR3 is CASSLDPSGELFF. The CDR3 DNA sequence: TGCGCCAGCAGCTTGGATCCGTCCGGGGAGCTGTTTTTT.

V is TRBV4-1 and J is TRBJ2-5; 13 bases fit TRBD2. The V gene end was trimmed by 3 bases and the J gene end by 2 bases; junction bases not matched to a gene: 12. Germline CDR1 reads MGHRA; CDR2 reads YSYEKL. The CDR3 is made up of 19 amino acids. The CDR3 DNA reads TGCGCCAGCAGCCATGTCTATCTCGCGGGACTAGCGGGGCAAGAGACCCAGTACTTC. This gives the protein CASSHVYLAGLAGQETQYF.

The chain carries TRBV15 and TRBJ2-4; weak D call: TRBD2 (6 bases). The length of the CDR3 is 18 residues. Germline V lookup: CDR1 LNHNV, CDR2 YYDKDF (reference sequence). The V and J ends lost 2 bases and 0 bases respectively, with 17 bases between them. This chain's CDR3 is CATSRPSGTGLAKNIQYF. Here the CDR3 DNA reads TGTGCCACCAGCAGACCCTCCGGGACTGGACTAGCCAAAAACATTCAGTACTTC. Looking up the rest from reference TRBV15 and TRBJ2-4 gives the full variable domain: DAMVIQNPRYQVTQFGKPVTLSCSQTLNHNVMYWYQQKSSQAPKLLFHYYDKDFNNEADTPDNFQSRRPNTSFCFLDIRSPGLGDTAMYLCATSRPSGTGLAKNIQYFGAGTRLSVL.

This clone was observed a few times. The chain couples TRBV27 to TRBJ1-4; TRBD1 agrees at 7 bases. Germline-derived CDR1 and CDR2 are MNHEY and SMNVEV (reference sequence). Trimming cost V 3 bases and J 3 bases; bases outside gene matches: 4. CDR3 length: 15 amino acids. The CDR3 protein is CASSFSTGSNEKLFF. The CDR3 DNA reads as TGTGCCAGCAGTTTCTCGACAGGGTCTAATGAAAAACTGTTTTTT.

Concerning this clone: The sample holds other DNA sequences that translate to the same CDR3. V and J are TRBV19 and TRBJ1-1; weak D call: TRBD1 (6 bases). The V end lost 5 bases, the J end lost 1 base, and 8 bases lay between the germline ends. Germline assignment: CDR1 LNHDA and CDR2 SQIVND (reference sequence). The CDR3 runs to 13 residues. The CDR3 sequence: CASSLQGNTEAFF. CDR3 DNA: TGTGCCAGTAGTTTACAGGGGAACACTGAAGCTTTCTTT.

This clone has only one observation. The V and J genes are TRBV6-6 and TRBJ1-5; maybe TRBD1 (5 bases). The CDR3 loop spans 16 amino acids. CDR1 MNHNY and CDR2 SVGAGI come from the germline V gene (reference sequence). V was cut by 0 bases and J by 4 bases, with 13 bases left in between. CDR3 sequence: CASSYSRNGGNQPQHF. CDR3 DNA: TGTGCCAGCAGTTACTCGAGAAATGGGGGGAATCAGCCCCAGCATTTT.

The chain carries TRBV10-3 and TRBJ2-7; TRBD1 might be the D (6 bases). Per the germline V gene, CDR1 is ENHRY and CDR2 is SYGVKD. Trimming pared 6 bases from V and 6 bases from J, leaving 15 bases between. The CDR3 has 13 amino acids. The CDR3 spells CAISDRQEREQYF. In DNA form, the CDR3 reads TGTGCCATCAGCGACAGGCAGGAGCGCGAGCAGTACTTC.

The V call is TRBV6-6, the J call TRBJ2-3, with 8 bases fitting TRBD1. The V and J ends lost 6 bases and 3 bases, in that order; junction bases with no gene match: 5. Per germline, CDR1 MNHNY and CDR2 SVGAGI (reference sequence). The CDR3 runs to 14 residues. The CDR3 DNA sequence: TGTGCCAGCAGCCACAGACAGGGGACAGATACGCAGTATTTT. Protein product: CASSHRQGTDTQYF.

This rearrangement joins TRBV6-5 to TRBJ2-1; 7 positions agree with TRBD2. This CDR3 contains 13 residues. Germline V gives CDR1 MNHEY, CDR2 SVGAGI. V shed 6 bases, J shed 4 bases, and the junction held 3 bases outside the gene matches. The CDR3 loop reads CASRPSGYNEQFF. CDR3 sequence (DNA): TGTGCCAGCAGACCTAGCGGATACAATGAGCAGTTCTTC.

The CDR3 sequence: CASSQDWLAGGIDTQYF. CDR3 in DNA: TGTGCCAGCAGCCAAGATTGGCTAGCGGGGGGAATAGATACGCAGTATTTT. The chain has TRBV3-1 (or the pseudogene TRBV3-2) and TRBJ2-3; 11 positions match TRBD2. The V segment lost 0 bases and the J segment 5 bases; nucleotides outside the gene matches: 7. Germline-derived CDR1 and CDR2 are LGHDT and YNNKEL (reference sequence). The CDR3 loop spans 17 amino acids.

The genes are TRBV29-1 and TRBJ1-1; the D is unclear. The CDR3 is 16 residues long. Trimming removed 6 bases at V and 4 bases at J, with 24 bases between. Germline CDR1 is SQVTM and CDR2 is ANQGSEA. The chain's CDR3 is CSVVNSGRRATTEAFF. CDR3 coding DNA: TGCAGCGTAGTTAATTCCGGGCGGCGGGCGACCACTGAAGCTTTCTTT.

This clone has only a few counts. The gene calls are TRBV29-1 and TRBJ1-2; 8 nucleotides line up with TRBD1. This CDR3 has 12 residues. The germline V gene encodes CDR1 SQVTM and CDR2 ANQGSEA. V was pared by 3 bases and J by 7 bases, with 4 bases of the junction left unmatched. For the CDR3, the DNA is TGCAGCGTTGAGACAGGGGCAGGTGGCTACACCTTC. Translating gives CSVETGAGGYTF.

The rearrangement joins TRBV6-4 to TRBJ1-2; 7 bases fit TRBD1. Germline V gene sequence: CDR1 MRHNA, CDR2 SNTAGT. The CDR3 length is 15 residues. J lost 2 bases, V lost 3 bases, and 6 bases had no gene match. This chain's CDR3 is CASSDRGGKNYGYTF. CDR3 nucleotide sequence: TGTGCCAGCAGTGATAGAGGGGGCAAGAACTATGGCTACACCTTC.

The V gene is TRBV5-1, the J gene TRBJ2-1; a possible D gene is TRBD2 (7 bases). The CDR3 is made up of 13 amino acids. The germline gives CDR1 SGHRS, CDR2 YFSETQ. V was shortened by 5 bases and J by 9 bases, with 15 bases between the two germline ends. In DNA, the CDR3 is TGCGCCAGCAGACGAGGGGGGGCGTCTGAGCAGTTCTTC. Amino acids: CASRRGGASEQFF.

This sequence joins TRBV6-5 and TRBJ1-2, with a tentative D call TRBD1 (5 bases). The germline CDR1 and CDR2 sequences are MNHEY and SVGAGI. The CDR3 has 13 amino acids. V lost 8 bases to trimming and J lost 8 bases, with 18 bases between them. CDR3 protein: CASGSGISGGYTF. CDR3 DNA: TGTGCCAGCGGCTCAGGGATTTCGGGCGGCTACACCTTC.

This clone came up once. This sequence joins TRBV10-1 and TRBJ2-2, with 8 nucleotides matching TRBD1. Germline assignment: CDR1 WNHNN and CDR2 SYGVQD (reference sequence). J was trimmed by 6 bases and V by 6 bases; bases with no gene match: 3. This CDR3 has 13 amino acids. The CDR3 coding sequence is TGCGCCAGCAGAGGACAGGGCGCCGGGGAGCTGTTTTTT. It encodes CASRGQGAGELFF.

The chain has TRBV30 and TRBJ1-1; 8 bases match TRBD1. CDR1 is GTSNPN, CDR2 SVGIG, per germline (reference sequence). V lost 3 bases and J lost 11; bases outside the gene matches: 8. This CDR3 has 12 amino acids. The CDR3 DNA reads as TGTGCCTGGAGCCCCGACAGGGGAGAGGCTTTCTTT. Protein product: CAWSPDRGEAFF.

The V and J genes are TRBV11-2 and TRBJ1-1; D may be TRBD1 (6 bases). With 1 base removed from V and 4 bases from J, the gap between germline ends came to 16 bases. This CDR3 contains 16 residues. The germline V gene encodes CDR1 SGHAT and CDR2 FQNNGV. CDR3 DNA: TGTGCCAGCAGCTTAGTTGGGGAACAGGGTATCACTGAAGCTTTCTTT. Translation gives CASSLVGEQGITEAFF.

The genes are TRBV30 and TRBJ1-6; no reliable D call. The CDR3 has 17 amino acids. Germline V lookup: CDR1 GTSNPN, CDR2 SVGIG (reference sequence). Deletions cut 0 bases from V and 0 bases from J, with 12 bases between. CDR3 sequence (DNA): TGTGCCTGGAGTGTGGTCCCTTCGAGCTCCTATAATTCACCCCTCCACTTT. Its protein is CAWSVVPSSSYNSPLHF.

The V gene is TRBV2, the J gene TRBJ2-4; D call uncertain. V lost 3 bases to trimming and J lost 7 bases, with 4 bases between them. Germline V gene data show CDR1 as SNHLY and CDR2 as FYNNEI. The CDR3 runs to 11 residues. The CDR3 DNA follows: TGTGCCAGCAGTGACGGTAACATTCAGTACTTC. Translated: CASSDGNIQYF.

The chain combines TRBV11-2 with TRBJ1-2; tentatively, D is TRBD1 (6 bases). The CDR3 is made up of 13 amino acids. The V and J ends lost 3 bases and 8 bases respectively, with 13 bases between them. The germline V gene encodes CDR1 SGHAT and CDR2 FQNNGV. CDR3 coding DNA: TGTGCCAGCAGCTTGACCTCAACAGGGGGCTACACCTTC. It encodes CASSLTSTGGYTF.

In DNA, the CDR3 is TGTGCCAGCAGCACCCGAGCGGGGTCCTACAATGAGCAGTTCTTC. Protein: CASSTRAGSYNEQFF. This chain connects TRBV7-2 to TRBJ2-1, with 7 positions matching TRBD2. V lost 5 bases, J lost 1 base, and 5 bases stayed unmatched. CDR1 and CDR2 from the germline V gene are SGHTA and FQGNSA. The length of the CDR3 is 15 residues.

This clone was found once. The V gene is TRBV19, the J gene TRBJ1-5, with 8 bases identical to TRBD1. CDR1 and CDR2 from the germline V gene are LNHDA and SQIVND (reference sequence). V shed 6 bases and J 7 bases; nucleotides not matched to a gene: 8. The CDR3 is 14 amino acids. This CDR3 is CASSETGDQQPQHF. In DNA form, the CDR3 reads TGTGCCAGTAGCGAGACAGGGGACCAGCAGCCCCAGCATTTT.

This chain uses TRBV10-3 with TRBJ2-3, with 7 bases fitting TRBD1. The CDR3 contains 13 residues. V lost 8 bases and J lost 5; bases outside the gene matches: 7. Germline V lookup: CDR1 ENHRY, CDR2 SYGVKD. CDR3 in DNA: TGTGCCATCTCGGTCAGGGGGAAAGATACGCAGTATTTT. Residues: CAISVRGKDTQYF.

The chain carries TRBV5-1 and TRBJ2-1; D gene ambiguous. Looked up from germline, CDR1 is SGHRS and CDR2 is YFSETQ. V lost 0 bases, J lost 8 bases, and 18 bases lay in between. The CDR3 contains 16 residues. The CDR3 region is CASSLVFGSRIDEQFF. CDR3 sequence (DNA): TGCGCCAGCAGCTTGGTTTTCGGGTCCAGAATCGATGAGCAGTTCTTC.